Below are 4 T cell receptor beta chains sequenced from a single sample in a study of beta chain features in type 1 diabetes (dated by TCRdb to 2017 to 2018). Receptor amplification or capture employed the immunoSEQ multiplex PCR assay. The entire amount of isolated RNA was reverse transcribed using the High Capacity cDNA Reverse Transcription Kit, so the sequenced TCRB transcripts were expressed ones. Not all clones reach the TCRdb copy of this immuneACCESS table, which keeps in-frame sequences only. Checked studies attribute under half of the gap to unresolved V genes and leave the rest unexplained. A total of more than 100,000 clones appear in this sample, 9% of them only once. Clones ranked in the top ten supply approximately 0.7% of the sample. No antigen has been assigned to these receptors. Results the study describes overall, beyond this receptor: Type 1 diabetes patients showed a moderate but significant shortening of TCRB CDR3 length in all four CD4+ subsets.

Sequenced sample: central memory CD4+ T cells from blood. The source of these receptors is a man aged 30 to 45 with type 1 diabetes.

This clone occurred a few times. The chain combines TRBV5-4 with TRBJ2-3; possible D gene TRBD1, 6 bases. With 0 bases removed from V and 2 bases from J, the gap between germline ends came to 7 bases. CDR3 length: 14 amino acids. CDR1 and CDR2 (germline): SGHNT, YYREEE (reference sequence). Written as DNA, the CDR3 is TGTGCCAGCAGCTTGGCAGGGGCCACAGATACGCAGTATTTT. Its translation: CASSLAGATDTQYF.

The CDR3 is CASSFSGGPYEQYF. CDR3 nucleotides: TGTGCCAGCAGCTTTAGCGGGGGACCTTACGAGCAGTACTTC. The chain joins TRBV13 to TRBJ2-5; 9 nucleotides match TRBD2. TRBJ2-7 matches the DNA end more closely, so the J call is doubtful. The CDR3 is made up of 14 amino acids. Germline values: CDR1 PRHDT, CDR2 FYEKMQ (reference sequence).

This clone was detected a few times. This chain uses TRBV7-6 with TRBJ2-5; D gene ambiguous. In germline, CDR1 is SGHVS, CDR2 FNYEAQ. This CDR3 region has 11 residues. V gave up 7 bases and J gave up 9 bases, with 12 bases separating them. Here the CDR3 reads CASTPGMAQYF. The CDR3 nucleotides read TGTGCCAGCACCCCCGGTATGGCCCAGTACTTC. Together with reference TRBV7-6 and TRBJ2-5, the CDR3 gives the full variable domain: GAGVSQSPRYKVTKRGQDVALRCDPISGHVSLYWYRQALGQGPEFLTYFNYEAQQDKSGLPNDRFSAERPEGSISTLTIQRTEQRDSAMYRCASTPGMAQYFGPGTRLLVL.

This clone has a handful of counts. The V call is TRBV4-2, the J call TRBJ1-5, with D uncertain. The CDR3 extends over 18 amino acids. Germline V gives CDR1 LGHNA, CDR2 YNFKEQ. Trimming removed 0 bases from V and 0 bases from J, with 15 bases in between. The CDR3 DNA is TGTGCCAGCAGCCAAGAAATGTCGGCGGACTATAGCAATCAGCCCCAGCATTTT. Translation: CASSQEMSADYSNQPQHF.